The clone carrying this TCR beta chain was recorded many times. Patients were all untreated before their thyroid surgery. This entry comes from a study of metastatic and nonmetastatic thyroid tumors. On the study more broadly: Malignant thyroid and benign thyroid patients provided blood and tumor or nodule tissue whose repertoires were compared.

Per the authors' pipeline: CDR3 was compared across clinicopathological groups, and the resulting differences were used to build a distant-metastasis classifier for papillary thyroid cancer. TCRdb reanalyzed the PCR reads via MiXCR. The V and J calls here are based on TCRdb, not the publication. The sample has tens of thousands of clones, roughly 13% seen once; the top ten hold about 24%. This receptor was taken from a female donor with papillary thyroid cancer or a benign thyroid nodule (not recorded which). Some clones in this sample may be carry-over from other donors' samples. The sample taken for sequencing was blood.

This CDR3 reads CASMWGPFEGKLFF. CDR3 coding DNA: TGTGCCAGCATGTGGGGACCCTTCGAGGGGAAACTGTTTTTT. This chain uses TRBV2 with TRBJ1-4, with D possibly matching TRBD1 (5 bases). The CDR3 is made up of 14 amino acids. V lost 7 bases to trimming and J lost 11 bases, with 20 bases between them. Germline loops: CDR1 SNHLY, CDR2 FYNNEI.